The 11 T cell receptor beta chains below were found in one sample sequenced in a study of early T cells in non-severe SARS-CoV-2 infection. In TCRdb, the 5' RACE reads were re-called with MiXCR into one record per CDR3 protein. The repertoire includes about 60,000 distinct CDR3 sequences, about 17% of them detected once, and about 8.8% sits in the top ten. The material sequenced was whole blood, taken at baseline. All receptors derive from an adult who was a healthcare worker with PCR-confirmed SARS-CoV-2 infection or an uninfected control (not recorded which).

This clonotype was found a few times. The CDR3 coding sequence is TGTGCCACCGCGACAGGGGAATATGGCTACACCTTC. This codes for CATATGEYGYTF. V is TRBV7-9 and J is TRBJ1-2; the match to TRBD1 covers 8 bases. After removal of 10 bases from V and 5 bases from J, the junction contained 6 bases not matched to a gene. The CDR3 has 12 amino acids. Germline V lookup: CDR1 SEHNR, CDR2 FQNEAQ (reference sequence).

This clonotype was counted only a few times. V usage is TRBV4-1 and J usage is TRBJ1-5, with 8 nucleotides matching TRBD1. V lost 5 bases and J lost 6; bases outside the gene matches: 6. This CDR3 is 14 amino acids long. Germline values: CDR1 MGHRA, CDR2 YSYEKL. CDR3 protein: CASSEQGVTQPQHF. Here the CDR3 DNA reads TGCGCCAGCAGCGAACAGGGGGTGACTCAGCCCCAGCATTTT.

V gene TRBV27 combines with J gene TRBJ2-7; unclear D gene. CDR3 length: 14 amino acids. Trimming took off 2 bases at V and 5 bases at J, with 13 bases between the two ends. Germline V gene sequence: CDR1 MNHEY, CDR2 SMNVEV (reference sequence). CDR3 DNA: TGTGCCAGCAGTTTAATTACCAGCCTGGACGAGCAGTACTTC. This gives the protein CASSLITSLDEQYF.

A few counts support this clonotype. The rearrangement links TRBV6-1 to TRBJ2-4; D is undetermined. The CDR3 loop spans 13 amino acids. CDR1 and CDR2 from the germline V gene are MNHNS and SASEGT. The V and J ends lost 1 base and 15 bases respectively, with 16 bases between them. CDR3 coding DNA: TGTGCCAGCAGTGAAGTAGTCGGGTCTCTTCCGTACTTC. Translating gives CASSEVVGSLPYF.

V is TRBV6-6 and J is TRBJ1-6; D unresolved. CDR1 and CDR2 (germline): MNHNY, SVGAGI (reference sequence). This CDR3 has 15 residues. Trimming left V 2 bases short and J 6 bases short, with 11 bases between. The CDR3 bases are TGTGCCAGCAGTTACGACGGCGGATCTAATTCACCCCTCCACTTT. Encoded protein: CASSYDGGSNSPLHF.

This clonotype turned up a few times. CDR3 region: CASRDSYNYEQYF. Here the CDR3 DNA reads TGTGCCAGCAGGGACAGCTACAACTACGAGCAGTACTTC. This sequence joins TRBV2 and TRBJ2-7; maybe TRBD1 (6 bases). The CDR3 sequence is 13 residues long. Germline assignment: CDR1 SNHLY and CDR2 FYNNEI. Trimming stripped 6 bases from V and 3 bases from J, with 12 bases between.

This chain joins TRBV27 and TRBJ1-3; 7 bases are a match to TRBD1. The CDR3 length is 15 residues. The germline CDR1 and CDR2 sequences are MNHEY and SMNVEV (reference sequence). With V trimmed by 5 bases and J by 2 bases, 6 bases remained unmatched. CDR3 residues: CASSQTGPPGNTIYF. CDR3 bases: TGTGCCAGCAGTCAGACAGGGCCCCCTGGAAACACCATATATTTT.

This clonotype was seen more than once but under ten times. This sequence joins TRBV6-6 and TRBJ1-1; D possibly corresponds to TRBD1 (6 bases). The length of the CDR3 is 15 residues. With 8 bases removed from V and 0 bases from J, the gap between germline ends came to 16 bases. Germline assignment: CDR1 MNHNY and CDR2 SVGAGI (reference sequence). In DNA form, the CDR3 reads TGTGCCAGCCTAGGGAGGGGGAACATGAACACTGAAGCTTTCTTT. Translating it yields CASLGRGNMNTEAFF.

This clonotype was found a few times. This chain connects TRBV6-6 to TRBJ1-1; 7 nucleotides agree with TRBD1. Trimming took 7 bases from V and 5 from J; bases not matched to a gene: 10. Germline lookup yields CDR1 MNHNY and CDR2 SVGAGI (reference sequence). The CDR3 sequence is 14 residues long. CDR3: CASTRGGSRTEAFF. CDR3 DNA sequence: TGTGCCAGCACCCGAGGGGGCAGCCGGACTGAAGCTTTCTTT.

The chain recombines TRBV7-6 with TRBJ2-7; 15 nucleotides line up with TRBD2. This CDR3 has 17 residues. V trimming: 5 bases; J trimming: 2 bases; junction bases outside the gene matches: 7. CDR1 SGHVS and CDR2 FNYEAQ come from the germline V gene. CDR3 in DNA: TGTGCCAGCAGCCCCGGACTAGCGGGGGGGGCTGCCTACGAGCAGTACTTC. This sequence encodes CASSPGLAGGAAYEQYF.

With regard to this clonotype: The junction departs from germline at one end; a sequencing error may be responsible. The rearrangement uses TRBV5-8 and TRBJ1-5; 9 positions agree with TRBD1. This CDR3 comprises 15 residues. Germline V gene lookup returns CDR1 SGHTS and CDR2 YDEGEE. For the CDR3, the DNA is TGTGCCAGCAGTTTGGACAGGGGTACCAATCAGCCCCAGCATTTT. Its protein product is CASSLDRGTNQPQHF.